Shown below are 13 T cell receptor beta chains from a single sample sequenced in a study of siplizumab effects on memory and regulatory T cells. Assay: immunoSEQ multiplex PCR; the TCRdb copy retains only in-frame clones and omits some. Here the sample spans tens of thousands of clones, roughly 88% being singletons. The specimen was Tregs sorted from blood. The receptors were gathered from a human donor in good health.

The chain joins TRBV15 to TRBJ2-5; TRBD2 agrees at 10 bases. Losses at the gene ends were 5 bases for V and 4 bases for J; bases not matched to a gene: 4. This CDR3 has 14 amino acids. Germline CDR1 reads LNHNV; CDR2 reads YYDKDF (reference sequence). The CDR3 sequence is CATSEGLARETQYF. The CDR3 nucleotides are TGTGCCACCAGCGAGGGACTAGCGCGAGAGACCCAGTACTTC.

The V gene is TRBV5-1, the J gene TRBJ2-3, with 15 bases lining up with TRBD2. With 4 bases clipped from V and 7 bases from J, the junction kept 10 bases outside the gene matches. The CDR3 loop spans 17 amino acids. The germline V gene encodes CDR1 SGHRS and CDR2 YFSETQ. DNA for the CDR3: TGCGCCAGCAGCCCCAACCCGGGACTAGCGGGAGGATATACGCAGTATTTT. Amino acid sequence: CASSPNPGLAGGYTQYF.

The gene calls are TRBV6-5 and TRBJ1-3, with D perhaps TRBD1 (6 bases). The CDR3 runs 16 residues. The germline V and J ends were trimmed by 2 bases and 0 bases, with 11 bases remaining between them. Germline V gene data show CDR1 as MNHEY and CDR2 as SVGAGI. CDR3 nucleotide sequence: TGTGCCAGCAGTTACCCACGGACAGCCTCTGGAAACACCATATATTTT. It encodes CASSYPRTASGNTIYF.

The CDR3 DNA reads as TGTGCCAGCAGCTTGTATAACAGAGTCTATGGCTACACCTTC. Amino acid sequence: CASSLYNRVYGYTF. The chain combines TRBV5-6 with TRBJ1-2; D remains ambiguous. Trimming took off 1 base at V and 4 bases at J, with 11 bases between the two ends. Germline CDR1 is SGHDT and CDR2 is YYEEEE. The CDR3 loop spans 14 amino acids.

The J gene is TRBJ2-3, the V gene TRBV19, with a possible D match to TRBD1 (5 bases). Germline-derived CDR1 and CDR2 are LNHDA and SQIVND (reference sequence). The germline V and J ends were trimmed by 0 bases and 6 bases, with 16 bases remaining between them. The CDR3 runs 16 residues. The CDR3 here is CASSIDPYWGRDTQYF. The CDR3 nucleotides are TGTGCCAGTAGTATAGATCCCTACTGGGGCAGGGATACGCAGTATTTT. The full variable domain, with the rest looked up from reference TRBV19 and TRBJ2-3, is DGGITQSPKYLFRKEGQNVTLSCEQNLNHDAMYWYRQDPGQGLRLIYYSQIVNDFQKGDIAEGYSVSREKKESFPLTVTSAQKNPTAFYLCASSIDPYWGRDTQYFGPGTRLTVL.

The CDR3 spells CASIPLAGGTDTQYF. CDR3 coding DNA: TGCGCCAGCATCCCACTAGCGGGAGGGACAGATACGCAGTATTTT. The chain combines TRBV5-1 with TRBJ2-3; TRBD2 matches 13 bases. Trimming at V came to 6 bases and at J to 3 bases, leaving 4 bases not matched to a gene. This CDR3 comprises 15 residues. Per germline, CDR1 SGHRS and CDR2 YFSETQ. Drawing the rest from reference TRBV5-1 and TRBJ2-3, the complete variable domain is KAGVTQTPRYLIKTRGQQVTLSCSPISGHRSVSWYQQTPGQGLQFLFEYFSETQRNKGNFPGRFSGRQFSNSRSEMNVSTLELGDSALYLCASIPLAGGTDTQYFGPGTRLTVL.

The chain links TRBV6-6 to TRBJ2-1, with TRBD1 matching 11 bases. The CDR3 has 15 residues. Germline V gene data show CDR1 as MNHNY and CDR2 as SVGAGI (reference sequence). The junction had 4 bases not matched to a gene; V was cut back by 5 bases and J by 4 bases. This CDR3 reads CASSQGQGGYNEQFF. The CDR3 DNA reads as TGTGCCAGCAGTCAGGGACAGGGGGGATACAATGAGCAGTTCTTC.

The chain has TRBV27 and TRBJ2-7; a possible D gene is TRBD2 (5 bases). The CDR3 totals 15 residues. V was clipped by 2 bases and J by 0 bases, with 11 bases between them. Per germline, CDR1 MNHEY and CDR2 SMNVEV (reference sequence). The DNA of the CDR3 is TGTGCCAGCAGTTTAGGTCCGGGGAGCTCCTACGAGCAGTACTTC. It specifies CASSLGPGSSYEQYF.

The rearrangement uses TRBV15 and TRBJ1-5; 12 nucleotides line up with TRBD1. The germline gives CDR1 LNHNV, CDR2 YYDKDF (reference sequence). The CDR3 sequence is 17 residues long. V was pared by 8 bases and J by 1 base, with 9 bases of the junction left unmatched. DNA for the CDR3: TGTGCCACCCGTGCTAGGGACAGGGGGCTGAGCAATCAGCCCCAGCATTTT. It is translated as CATRARDRGLSNQPQHF.

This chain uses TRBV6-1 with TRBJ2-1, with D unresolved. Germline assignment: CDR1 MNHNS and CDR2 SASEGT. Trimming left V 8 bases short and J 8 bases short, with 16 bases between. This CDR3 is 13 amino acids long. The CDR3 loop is CASRETHRDEQFF. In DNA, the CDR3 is TGTGCCAGCCGCGAGACTCATCGGGATGAGCAGTTCTTC.

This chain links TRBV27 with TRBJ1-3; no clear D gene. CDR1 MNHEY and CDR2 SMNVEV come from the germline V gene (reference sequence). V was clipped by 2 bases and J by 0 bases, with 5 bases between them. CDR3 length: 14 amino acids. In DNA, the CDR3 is TGTGCCAGCAGTTTAGGGATCTCTGGAAACACCATATATTTT. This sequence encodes CASSLGISGNTIYF.

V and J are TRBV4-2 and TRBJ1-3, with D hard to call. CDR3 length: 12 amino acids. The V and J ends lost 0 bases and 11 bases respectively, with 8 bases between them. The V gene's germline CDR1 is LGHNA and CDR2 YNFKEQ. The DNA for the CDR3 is TGTGCCAGCAGCCAAGAAACGGTCCCCATATATTTT. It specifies CASSQETVPIYF.

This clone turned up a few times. CDR3 coding DNA: TGCGCCAGCAGCCAAGAAGCAGGTGGCTCTGGGGCCAACGTCCTGACTTTC. It is translated as CASSQEAGGSGANVLTF. V and J are TRBV4-1 and TRBJ2-6; D not resolved. This CDR3 has 17 amino acids. With 0 bases removed from V and 0 bases from J, the gap between germline ends came to 9 bases. CDR1 and CDR2 (germline): MGHRA, YSYEKL.